One sample yielded the 10 T cell receptor beta chains listed below, sequenced in a study of blood T cells in healthy people across ages. A J-beta primer mix and a sample-barcoded 5' primer were used in a second PCR of roughly 7 to 12 cycles. TCRdb re-called the 5' RACE reads with MiXCR, one entry per CDR3 protein. The sample consists of over a million distinct CDR3 sequences, 35% to 45% of them appearing once. The specimen was blood. The receptor source for this set is a woman between 18 and 29 years old in good health.

A word on this clonotype: Just one base apart from a much larger clone, this may be a read error. This chain joins TRBV9 and TRBJ2-1, with TRBD2 identical over 8 bases. Germline assignment: CDR1 SGDLS and CDR2 YYNGEE. The CDR3 sequence is 18 residues long. CDR3 amino acids: CAGSSGGQAGWSYNEQFF. The CDR3 bases are TGTGCCGGCAGCTCGGGGGGGCAAGCGGGTTGGTCCTACAATGAGCAGTTCTTC. The full variable domain, completed using reference TRBV9 and TRBJ2-1, is DSGVTQTPKHLITATGQRVTLRCSPRSGDLSVYWYQQSLDQGLQFLIQYYNGEERAKGNILERFSAQQFPDLHSELNLSSLELGDSALYFCAGSSGGQAGWSYNEQFFGPGTRLTVL.

The CDR3 is CASSTIPRGYTF. In nucleotides, the CDR3 is TGTGCCAGCAGCACGATCCCGCGTGGCTACACCTTC. This chain uses TRBV7-9 with TRBJ1-2; D remains ambiguous. The V gene lost 5 bases and the J gene lost 7 bases, with 11 bases spanning the gap. Germline CDR1 is SEHNR and CDR2 is FQNEAQ (reference sequence). CDR3 length: 12 residues.

This rearrangement joins TRBV7-9 to TRBJ2-7, with D possibly being TRBD2 (6 bases). The CDR3 is made up of 16 amino acids. Germline V gene sequence: CDR1 SEHNR, CDR2 FQNEAQ (reference sequence). V lost 5 bases and J 0 bases, leaving 17 bases between the germline ends. The CDR3 reads CASSDFIGRSSYEQYF. The CDR3 coding sequence is TGTGCCAGCAGCGACTTTATCGGGAGAAGCTCCTACGAGCAGTACTTC.

This clonotype was seen a handful of times. The chain has TRBV11-2 and TRBJ2-7; D remains ambiguous. Trimming took 5 bases from V and 7 from J, leaving 9 bases between them. CDR3 size: 11 residues. CDR1 and CDR2 (germline): SGHAT, FQNNGV. CDR3 amino acids: CASSAWYEQYF. The DNA of the CDR3 is TGTGCCAGCAGCGCCTGGTATGAGCAGTACTTC.

In this sample, this clonotype turned up a few times. The chain links TRBV13 to TRBJ1-5; D unclear. Germline V gene sequence: CDR1 PRHDT, CDR2 FYEKMQ (reference sequence). The V end was cut by 6 bases, the J end by 0 bases, with 9 bases between. The CDR3 consists of 14 residues. The CDR3: CASSRSDSNQPQHF. The CDR3 DNA reads as TGTGCCAGCAGTCGGTCAGATAGCAATCAGCCCCAGCATTTT.

The chain joins TRBV11-2 to TRBJ1-5; no clear D gene. The CDR3 covers 14 residues. V dropped 3 bases and J dropped 9 bases, with 15 bases sitting between them. Looked up from germline, CDR1 is SGHAT and CDR2 is FQNNGV. The CDR3 coding sequence is TGTGCCAGCAGCTTTTATGACACCATGCCGCCCCAGCATTTT. It is translated as CASSFYDTMPPQHF.

The sample holds one count of this clonotype. This rearrangement joins TRBV7-9 to TRBJ1-6; TRBD1 might be the D (5 bases). V was pared by 1 base and J by 8 bases, with 6 bases between. The CDR3 totals 13 residues. Germline values: CDR1 SEHNR, CDR2 FQNEAQ (reference sequence). CDR3 bases: TGTGCCAGCAGCTTAGTGGGGGATTCACCCCTCCACTTT. It yields the protein CASSLVGDSPLHF.

V gene TRBV28 combines with J gene TRBJ1-6; TRBD1 matches 7 bases. The CDR3 spans 14 residues. V lost 7 bases and J lost 7; bases outside the gene matches: 7. The germline V gene has CDR1 MDHEN and CDR2 SYDVKM. Here the CDR3 reads CASTSGQMNSPLHF. CDR3 nucleotide sequence: TGTGCCAGCACATCGGGACAGATGAATTCACCCCTCCACTTT.

As for this clonotype: Sequence at one end of the junction differs from germline and may be a read error. The gene calls are TRBV7-6 and TRBJ1-5, with a tentative D call TRBD1 (5 bases). CDR1 and CDR2 from the germline V gene are SGHVS and FNYEAQ. This CDR3 is 14 amino acids long. CDR3 bases: TGTGCTAGCAGCTCGGGTGAGGGGTCACAGCCCCAGCATTTT. It is translated as CASSSGEGSQPQHF.

A note on this clonotype: With a much larger clone just one base away, this may be a read error. The chain links TRBV10-3 to TRBJ2-5; D perhaps matches TRBD2 (5 bases). This CDR3 contains 16 residues. The V gene lost 2 bases and the J gene lost 5 bases, with 18 bases spanning the gap. Germline-derived CDR1 and CDR2 are ENHRY and SYGVKD. DNA of the CDR3: TGTGCCATCAGTGAGAGAGCGGCCTCATATTTGGAGACCCAGTACTTC. Translating gives CAISERAASYLETQYF.